The 29 T cell receptor beta chains below come from one sample, sequenced in a study of blood T cell repertoires in COVID-19. The assay was immunoSEQ multiplex PCR, and TCRdb's table has in-frame clones only and misses some. This table holds a few hundred thousand clones, roughly nine tenths found once. Sequencing was carried out using peripheral blood. These receptors were obtained from a woman aged 45-65 years with acute or convalescent COVID-19.

CDR3 region: CASSAEGNSNQPQHF. The CDR3 DNA reads TGCGCCAGCAGCGCGGAGGGGAATAGCAATCAGCCCCAGCATTTT. J is TRBJ1-5 and V is TRBV5-1; tentative D call: TRBD1 (5 bases). The CDR3 runs 15 residues. V lost 4 bases, J lost 0 bases, and 11 bases lay in between. Germline-derived CDR1 and CDR2 are SGHRS and YFSETQ.

The chain links TRBV12-3 or TRBV12-4 to TRBJ1-2; D is unclear. With 1 base removed from V and 2 bases from J, the gap between germline ends came to 5 bases. The CDR3 length is 13 residues. The CDR3, as DNA: TGTGCCAGCAGTTTAGGGGCAAACTATGGCTACACCTTC. This translates into CASSLGANYGYTF.

This rearrangement joins TRBV18 to TRBJ1-1; 7 bases fit TRBD1. CDR3 length equals 15 residues. With 6 bases clipped from V and 2 bases from J, the junction kept 9 bases outside the gene matches. Germline V gene lookup returns CDR1 KGHSH and CDR2 LQKENI. The CDR3 nucleotides are TGTGCCAGCTCCCCGATGACAGGGAGAAACACTGAAGCTTTCTTT. Translation: CASSPMTGRNTEAFF.

The chain joins TRBV11-2 to TRBJ2-3; D is unclear. Germline V lookup: CDR1 SGHAT, CDR2 FQNNGV. V lost 5 bases, J lost 5 bases, and 11 bases lay in between. The CDR3 has 13 amino acids. The CDR3 here is CASSPLSVDTQYF. The CDR3 bases are TGTGCCAGCAGCCCCCTCTCCGTAGATACGCAGTATTTT.

This sequence joins TRBV27 and TRBJ1-1; D gene uncertain. Germline CDR1 reads MNHEY; CDR2 reads SMNVEV (reference sequence). The CDR3 loop spans 13 amino acids. With 3 bases removed from V and 5 bases from J, the gap between germline ends came to 10 bases. The CDR3 loop reads CASSLEGGTEAFF. The CDR3 nucleotides are TGTGCCAGCAGTTTGGAGGGAGGGACTGAAGCTTTCTTT.

The rearrangement joins TRBV18 to TRBJ1-1, with TRBD1 identical over 7 bases. The germline V gene has CDR1 KGHSH and CDR2 LQKENI. The CDR3 has 15 residues. V lost 3 bases, J lost 1 base, and 5 bases stayed unmatched. The CDR3 spells CASSPGQVGNTEAFF. CDR3 nucleotide sequence: TGTGCCAGCTCACCCGGACAGGTCGGGAACACTGAAGCTTTCTTT.

The rearrangement joins TRBV11-3 to TRBJ2-3; tentatively, D is TRBD2 (5 bases). CDR3 length: 16 residues. With 4 bases removed from V and 4 bases from J, the gap between germline ends came to 18 bases. Germline CDR1 SGHNT, CDR2 YENEEA. CDR3 in amino acids: CASSSRTGSGADTQYF. Written as DNA, the CDR3 is TGTGCCAGCAGCTCGCGGACTGGGAGTGGGGCAGATACGCAGTATTTT. The whole variable domain, remainder taken from reference TRBV11-3 and TRBJ2-3, is EAGVVQSPRYKIIEKKQPVAFWCNPISGHNTLYWYLQNLGQGPELLIRYENEEAVDDSQLPKDRFSAERLKGVDSTLKIQPAELGDSAVYLCASSSRTGSGADTQYFGPGTRLTVL.

This clone has more than one count but fewer than ten. The rearrangement joins TRBV19 to TRBJ1-6; D is possibly TRBD1 (5 bases). The V gene's germline CDR1 is LNHDA and CDR2 SQIVND (reference sequence). This CDR3 comprises 15 residues. The V gene lost 8 bases and the J gene lost 2 bases, with 13 bases spanning the gap. CDR3 DNA: TGTGCCAGTCGGGACTCCGAGGCCTATAATTCACCCCTCCACTTT. As protein: CASRDSEAYNSPLHF.

J is TRBJ2-5 and V is TRBV5-1, with TRBD2 matching 8 bases. This CDR3 contains 15 residues. Trimming cost V 2 bases and J 5 bases; bases outside gene matches: 8. Germline values: CDR1 SGHRS, CDR2 YFSETQ. Here the CDR3 DNA reads TGCGCCAGCAGCTTCTCGGGAGGGAGGGCGGAGACCCAGTACTTC. It is translated as CASSFSGGRAETQYF.

This rearrangement joins TRBV21-1 to TRBJ1-4. TRBV21-1 is recorded as a pseudogene. This CDR3 is 16 amino acids long. CDR3: CASSKARGRHREKLFF. DNA for the CDR3: TGTGCCAGCAGCAAAGCACGGGGGAGGCATCGTGAAAAACTGTTTTTT.

The J gene is TRBJ2-2, the V gene TRBV10-3; 15 positions agree with TRBD2. The germline CDR1 and CDR2 sequences are ENHRY and SYGVKD. With V trimmed by 6 bases and J by 7 bases, 6 bases remained unmatched. CDR3 size: 16 residues. The CDR3, as DNA: TGTGCCATCAGGGGACTAGCGGGAGGAGACGGCGGGGAGCTGTTTTTT. This gives the protein CAIRGLAGGDGGELFF.

The J gene is TRBJ1-2, the V gene TRBV7-9, with D perhaps matching TRBD1 (6 bases). Trimming left V 8 bases short and J 2 bases short, with 9 bases between. Germline V CDR1 and CDR2: SEHNR, FQNEAQ (reference sequence). The CDR3 contains 12 residues. The CDR3 DNA is TGTGCCAGCCAGGACAGCAACTATGGCTACACCTTC. This encodes CASQDSNYGYTF.

The chain is built from TRBV6-6 and TRBJ1-2, with 9 bases lining up with TRBD1. Trimming at V came to 2 bases and at J to 8 bases, leaving 9 bases not matched to a gene. The V gene's germline CDR1 is MNHNY and CDR2 SVGAGI (reference sequence). The CDR3 covers 15 residues. The CDR3 bases are TGTGCCAGCAGTTACCCATCACAGGGGGCGACAGGCTACACCTTC. Translating it yields CASSYPSQGATGYTF.

The gene calls are TRBV27 and TRBJ1-4; no clear D. The germline CDR1 and CDR2 sequences are MNHEY and SMNVEV (reference sequence). This CDR3 has 13 amino acids. V shed 9 bases and J shed 3 bases, with 11 bases lying between them. For the CDR3, the DNA is TGTGCCAGTCGAGATTTATCTAATGAAAAACTGTTTTTT. Translating it yields CASRDLSNEKLFF.

The V and J genes are TRBV29-1 and TRBJ2-7, with D unresolved. With 7 bases removed from V and 4 bases from J, the gap between germline ends came to 14 bases. Germline CDR1 and CDR2: SQVTM and ANQGSEA. This CDR3 contains 12 residues. Here the CDR3 DNA reads TGCAGCGCTACTCGAGTGCCGTACGAGCAGTACTTC. Translated: CSATRVPYEQYF.

The V call is TRBV11-3, the J call TRBJ2-1; 7 bases match TRBD1. V trimming: 5 bases; J trimming: 4 bases; junction bases outside the gene matches: 5. Looked up from germline, CDR1 is SGHNT and CDR2 is YENEEA. The CDR3 extends over 14 amino acids. In DNA, the CDR3 is TGTGCCAGCAGCCTCCGACAGGGTTACAATGAGCAGTTCTTC. Its protein is CASSLRQGYNEQFF.

V and J are TRBV6-2 or TRBV6-3 and TRBJ1-5; D call uncertain. The CDR3 has 13 amino acids. Germline CDR1 reads MNHEY; CDR2 reads SVGEGT. V was clipped by 5 bases and J by 3 bases, with 8 bases between them. CDR3 residues: CASSSPPNQPQHF. In DNA form, the CDR3 reads TGTGCCAGCAGTAGCCCCCCCAATCAGCCCCAGCATTTT.

This chain connects TRBV6-2 or TRBV6-3 to TRBJ2-3; TRBD2 aligns across 11 bases. The germline gives CDR1 MNHEY, CDR2 SVGEGT. With V trimmed by 5 bases and J by 1 base, 14 bases remained unmatched. The CDR3 loop spans 19 amino acids. The CDR3 here is CASSPLTSGGAGGTDTQYF. The CDR3 bases are TGTGCCAGCAGTCCACTCACTAGCGGGGGAGCTGGGGGCACAGATACGCAGTATTTT.

V is TRBV5-6 and J is TRBJ2-1; D remains ambiguous. V was pared by 0 bases and J by 12 bases, with 10 bases between. Germline CDR1 and CDR2: SGHDT and YYEEEE. This CDR3 comprises 12 residues. CDR3 in amino acids: CASSLDERRQFF. CDR3 sequence (DNA): TGTGCCAGCAGCTTGGATGAGCGTAGGCAGTTCTTC. The full variable domain, in which reference TRBV5-6 and TRBJ2-1 provide the parts outside the CDR3, is DAGVTQSPTHLIKTRGQQVTLRCSPKSGHDTVSWYQQALGQGPQFIFQYYEEEERQRGNFPDRFSGHQFPNYSSELNVNALLLGDSALYLCASSLDERRQFFGPGTRLTVL.

The rearrangement links TRBV7-9 to TRBJ2-3; D remains unclear. In germline, CDR1 is SEHNR, CDR2 FQNEAQ (reference sequence). This CDR3 has 15 residues. Trimming took 1 base from V and 5 from J, leaving 13 bases between them. CDR3 bases: TGTGCCAGCAGCTTAGGCCGGGTCCCGGAAGATACGCAGTATTTT. This translates into CASSLGRVPEDTQYF.

The chain carries TRBV4-3 and TRBJ2-6, with D uncertain. The CDR3 is 16 residues long. Deletions cut 0 bases from V and 1 base from J, with 7 bases between. The germline gives CDR1 LGHNA, CDR2 YSLEER. CDR3 loop: CASSQDYSSGANVLTF. Written as DNA, the CDR3 is TGCGCCAGCAGCCAAGATTACTCTTCTGGGGCCAACGTCCTGACTTTC.

The rearrangement joins TRBV3-1 (or the pseudogene TRBV3-2) to TRBJ2-7; unclear D gene. The V and J ends lost 1 base and 2 bases respectively, with 12 bases between them. The CDR3 length is 15 residues. From germline, CDR1 is LGHDT and CDR2 YNNKEL (reference sequence). The CDR3 sequence is CASSQARHPAYEQYF. The CDR3 DNA reads as TGTGCCAGCAGCCAAGCGAGACACCCAGCCTACGAGCAGTACTTC.

V and J are TRBV4-2 and TRBJ2-3; weak D call: TRBD2 (6 bases). Germline V gene lookup returns CDR1 LGHNA and CDR2 YNFKEQ. V lost 2 bases and J lost 0, with 9 bases in between. The CDR3 loop spans 15 amino acids. CDR3 in amino acids: CASSQKAGSTDTQYF. CDR3 coding DNA: TGTGCCAGCAGCCAAAAAGCGGGTAGCACAGATACGCAGTATTTT.

This sequence joins TRBV9 and TRBJ1-2; D is ambiguous. The V end lost 4 bases, the J end lost 0 bases, and 7 bases lay between the germline ends. Germline V gene data show CDR1 as SGDLS and CDR2 as YYNGEE. The CDR3 covers 13 residues. The CDR3 DNA sequence: TGTGCCAGCAGCTCCTTAGCTAACTATGGCTACACCTTC. Translating gives CASSSLANYGYTF.

V is TRBV19 and J is TRBJ2-2; 8 nucleotides match TRBD1. The CDR3 is made up of 16 amino acids. V gave up 0 bases and J gave up 5 bases; unmatched junction bases: 5. Germline CDR1 is LNHDA and CDR2 is SQIVND (reference sequence). CDR3 DNA: TGTGCCAGTAGTATAGACGGGACAGGAAGAACCGGGGAGCTGTTTTTT. Translating gives CASSIDGTGRTGELFF.

This clone was recorded once. V gene TRBV3-1 (or the pseudogene TRBV3-2) combines with J gene TRBJ1-6, with 7 bases fitting TRBD1. V was clipped by 6 bases and J by 8 bases; unmatched bases: 13. From germline, CDR1 is LGHDT and CDR2 YNNKEL (reference sequence). The CDR3 extends over 16 amino acids. The CDR3, as DNA: TGTGCCAGCAGAGATCCGACAGGGAGGTTGGATTCACCCCTCCACTTT. It translates to CASRDPTGRLDSPLHF.

This chain links TRBV27 with TRBJ1-1; tentative D call: TRBD1 (6 bases). Per germline, CDR1 MNHEY and CDR2 SMNVEV (reference sequence). Deletions cut 3 bases from V and 1 base from J, with 12 bases between. The CDR3 spans 15 residues. The CDR3 DNA is TGTGCCAGCAGTTTTGGGGGCTCGGCGAACACTGAAGCTTTCTTT. As protein: CASSFGGSANTEAFF.

The rearrangement links TRBV4-2 to TRBJ1-1; no definite D call. Germline values: CDR1 LGHNA, CDR2 YNFKEQ. V was cut by 1 base and J by 1 base, with 10 bases left in between. This CDR3 is 15 amino acids long. DNA for the CDR3: TGTGCCAGCAGCCAAGGAACGGGATCGAACACTGAAGCTTTCTTT. The encoded protein is CASSQGTGSNTEAFF.

This clone has just one count. The gene calls are TRBV18 and TRBJ1-1; D gene ambiguous. This CDR3 comprises 11 residues. Looked up from germline, CDR1 is KGHSH and CDR2 is LQKENI. Trimming removed 3 bases from V and 6 bases from J, with 5 bases in between. The CDR3 DNA reads as TGTGCCAGCTCACCGCAGGCTGAAGCTTTCTTT. Its translation: CASSPQAEAFF.